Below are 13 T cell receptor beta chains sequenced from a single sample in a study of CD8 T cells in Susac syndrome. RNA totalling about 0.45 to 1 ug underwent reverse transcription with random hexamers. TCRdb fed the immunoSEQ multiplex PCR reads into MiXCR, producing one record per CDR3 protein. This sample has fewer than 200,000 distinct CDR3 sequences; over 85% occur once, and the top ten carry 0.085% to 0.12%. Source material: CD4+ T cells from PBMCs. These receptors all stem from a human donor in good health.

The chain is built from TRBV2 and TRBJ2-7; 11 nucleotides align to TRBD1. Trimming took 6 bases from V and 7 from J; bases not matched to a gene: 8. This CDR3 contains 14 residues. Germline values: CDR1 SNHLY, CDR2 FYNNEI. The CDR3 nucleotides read TGTGCCAGCAGATCGGACAGGGGGCGGTGGGAGCAGTACTTC. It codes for CASRSDRGRWEQYF.

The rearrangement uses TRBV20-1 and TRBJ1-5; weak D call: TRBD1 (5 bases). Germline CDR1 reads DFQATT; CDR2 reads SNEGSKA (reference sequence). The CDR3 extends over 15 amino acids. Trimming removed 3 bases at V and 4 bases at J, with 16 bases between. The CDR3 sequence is CSASKRQLLNQPQHF. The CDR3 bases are TGCAGTGCTAGTAAGCGACAGTTGTTAAATCAGCCCCAGCATTTT.

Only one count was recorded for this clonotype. CDR3 sequence (DNA): TGTGCCAGCAGCCAAGATGGTTGGGGGAGTACTGAAGCTTTCTTT. Its translation: CASSQDGWGSTEAFF. The chain couples TRBV3-1 to TRBJ1-1, with D maybe TRBD1 (5 bases). Germline CDR1 and CDR2: LGHDT and YNNKEL (reference sequence). There are 15 residues in the CDR3. V lost 0 bases and J 5 bases, leaving 13 bases between the germline ends.

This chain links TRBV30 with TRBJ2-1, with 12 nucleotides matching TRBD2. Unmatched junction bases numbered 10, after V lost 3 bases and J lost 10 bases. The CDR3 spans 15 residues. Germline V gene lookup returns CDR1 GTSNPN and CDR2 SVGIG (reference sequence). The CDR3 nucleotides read TGTGCCTGGAGGCCCCTAGCGGGAGGGAAGCTCGAGCAGTTCTTC. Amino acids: CAWRPLAGGKLEQFF.

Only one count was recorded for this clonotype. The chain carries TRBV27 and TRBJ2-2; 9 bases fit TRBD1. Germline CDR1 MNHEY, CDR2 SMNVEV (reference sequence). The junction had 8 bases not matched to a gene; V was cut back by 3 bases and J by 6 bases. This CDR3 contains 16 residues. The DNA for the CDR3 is TGTGCCAGCAGTTTTGGGCTGGGACAGGGTCCCGGGGAGCTGTTTTTT. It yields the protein CASSFGLGQGPGELFF.

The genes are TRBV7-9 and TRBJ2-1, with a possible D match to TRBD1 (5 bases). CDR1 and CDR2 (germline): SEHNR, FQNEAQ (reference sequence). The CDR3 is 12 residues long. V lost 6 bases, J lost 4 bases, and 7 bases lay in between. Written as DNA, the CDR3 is TGTGCCAGCAGGAGACAGTACAATGAGCAGTTCTTC. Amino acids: CASRRQYNEQFF.

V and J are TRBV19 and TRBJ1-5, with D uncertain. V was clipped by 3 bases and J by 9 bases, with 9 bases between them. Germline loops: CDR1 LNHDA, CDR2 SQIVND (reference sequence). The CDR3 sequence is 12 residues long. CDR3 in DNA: TGTGCCAGTAGTATGGCCGAGGGGCCCCAGCATTTT. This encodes CASSMAEGPQHF.

CDR3 bases: TGCGCCAGCACCTTACAGGGGGCGGAAGTGGATGAGCAGTTCTTC. This encodes CASTLQGAEVDEQFF. The chain links TRBV5-1 to TRBJ2-1; 9 bases line up with TRBD1. The germline V gene encodes CDR1 SGHRS and CDR2 YFSETQ. The CDR3 has 15 residues. The J segment lost 8 bases and the V segment lost 6 bases, leaving 12 bases of the junction unmatched.

The CDR3 DNA sequence: TGTGCCAGCAGCTTATGGGACAGGGGGATTTATACCTTC. This sequence encodes CASSLWDRGIYTF. The chain recombines TRBV7-3 with TRBJ1-2; TRBD1 matches 11 bases. Germline CDR1 reads SGHTA; CDR2 reads FQGTGA. The J segment lost 14 bases and the V segment lost 2 bases, leaving 7 bases of the junction unmatched. The CDR3 contains 13 residues. Full variable domain (outside the CDR3, taken from reference TRBV7-3 and TRBJ1-2): GAGVSQTPSNKVTEKGKYVELRCDPISGHTALYWYRQSLGQGPEFLIYFQGTGAADDSGLPNDRFFAVRPEGSVSTLKIQRTERGDSAVYLCASSLWDRGIYTFGSGTRLTVV.

The CDR3 region has the DNA TGCAGCGTCCTACTAGCGGCCCTAGGGAATGAGCAGTTCTTC. This gives the protein CSVLLAALGNEQFF. J is TRBJ2-1 and V is TRBV29-1; 8 nucleotides align to TRBD2. CDR3 length: 14 amino acids. Germline assignment: CDR1 SQVTM and CDR2 ANQGSEA. V trimming: 6 bases; J trimming: 7 bases; junction bases outside the gene matches: 11.

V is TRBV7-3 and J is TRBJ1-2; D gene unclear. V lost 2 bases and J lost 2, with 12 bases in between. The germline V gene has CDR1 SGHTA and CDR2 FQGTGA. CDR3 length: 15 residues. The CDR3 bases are TGTGCCAGCAGCTTAGATCCGGTCACCAACTATGGCTACACCTTC. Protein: CASSLDPVTNYGYTF.

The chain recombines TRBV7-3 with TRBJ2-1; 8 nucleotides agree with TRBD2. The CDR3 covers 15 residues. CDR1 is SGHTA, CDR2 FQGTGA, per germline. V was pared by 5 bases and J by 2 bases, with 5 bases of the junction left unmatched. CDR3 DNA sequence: TGTGCCAGCAGCGCCCCGGGACTAGCCTACAATGAGCAGTTCTTC. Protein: CASSAPGLAYNEQFF.

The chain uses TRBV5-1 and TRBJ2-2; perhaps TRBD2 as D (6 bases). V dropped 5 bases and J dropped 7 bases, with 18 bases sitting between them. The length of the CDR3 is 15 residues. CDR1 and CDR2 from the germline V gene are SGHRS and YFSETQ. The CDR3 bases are TGCGCCAGCAGGCTCAATCAGCGGGCGATCGGGGAGCTGTTTTTT. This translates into CASRLNQRAIGELFF.